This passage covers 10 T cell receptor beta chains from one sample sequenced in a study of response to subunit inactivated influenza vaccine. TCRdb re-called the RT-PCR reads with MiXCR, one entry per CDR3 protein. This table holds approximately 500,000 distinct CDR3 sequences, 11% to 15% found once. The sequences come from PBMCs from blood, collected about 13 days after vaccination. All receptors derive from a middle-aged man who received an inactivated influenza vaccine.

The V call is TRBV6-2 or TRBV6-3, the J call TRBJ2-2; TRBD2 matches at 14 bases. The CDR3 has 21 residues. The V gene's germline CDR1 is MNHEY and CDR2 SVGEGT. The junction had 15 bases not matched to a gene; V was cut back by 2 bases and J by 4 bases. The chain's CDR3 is CASSYQGTSGRGLWGTGELFF. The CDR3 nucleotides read TGTGCCAGCAGTTACCAGGGGACTAGCGGGAGAGGTCTTTGGGGCACCGGGGAGCTGTTTTTT.

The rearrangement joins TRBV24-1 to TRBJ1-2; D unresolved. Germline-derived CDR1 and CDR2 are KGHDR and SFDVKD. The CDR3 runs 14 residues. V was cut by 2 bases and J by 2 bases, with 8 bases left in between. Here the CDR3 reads CATSDSPTNYGYTF. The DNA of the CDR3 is TGTGCCACCAGTGATTCCCCAACAAACTATGGCTACACCTTC.

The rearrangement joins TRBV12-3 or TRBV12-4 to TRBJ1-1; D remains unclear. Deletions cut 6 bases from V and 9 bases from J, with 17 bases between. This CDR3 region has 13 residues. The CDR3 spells CASSLPGGGKAFF. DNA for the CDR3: TGTGCCAGCAGCCTACCTGGTGGAGGGAAAGCTTTCTTT.

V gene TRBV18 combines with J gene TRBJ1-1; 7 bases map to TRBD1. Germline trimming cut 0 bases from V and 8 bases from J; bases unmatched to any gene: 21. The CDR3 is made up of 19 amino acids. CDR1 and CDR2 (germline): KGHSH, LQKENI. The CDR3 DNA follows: TGTGCCAGCTCACCACCAAGCTTACTGAAACAGGGGATTGGTGGGGAAGCTTTCTTT. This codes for CASSPPSLLKQGIGGEAFF.

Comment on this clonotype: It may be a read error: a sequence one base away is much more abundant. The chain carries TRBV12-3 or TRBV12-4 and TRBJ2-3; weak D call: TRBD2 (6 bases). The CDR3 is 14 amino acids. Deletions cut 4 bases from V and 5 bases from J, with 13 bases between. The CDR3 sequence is CASSSSVRGDTQYF. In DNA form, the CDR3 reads TGTGCCAGCAGTTCTAGCGTGAGGGGAGATACGCAGTATTTT.

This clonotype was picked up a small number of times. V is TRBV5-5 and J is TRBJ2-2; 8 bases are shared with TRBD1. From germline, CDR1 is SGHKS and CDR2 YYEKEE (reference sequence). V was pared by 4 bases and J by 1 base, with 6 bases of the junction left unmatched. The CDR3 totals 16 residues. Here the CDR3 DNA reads TGTGCCAGCAGCGGCGGACAGGGCTGGAACACCGGGGAGCTGTTTTTT. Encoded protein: CASSGGQGWNTGELFF.

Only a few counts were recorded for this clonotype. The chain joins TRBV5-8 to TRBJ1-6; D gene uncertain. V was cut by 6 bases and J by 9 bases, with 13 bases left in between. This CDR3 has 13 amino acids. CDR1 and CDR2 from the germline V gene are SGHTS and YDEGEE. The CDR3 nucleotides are TGTGCCAGCATTATACAGCCAAGTTCACCCCTCCACTTT. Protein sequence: CASIIQPSSPLHF.

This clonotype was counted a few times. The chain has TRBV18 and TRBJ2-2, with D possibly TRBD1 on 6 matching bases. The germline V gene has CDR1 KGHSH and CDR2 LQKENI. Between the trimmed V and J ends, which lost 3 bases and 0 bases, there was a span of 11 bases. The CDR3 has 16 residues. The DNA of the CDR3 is TGTGCCAGCTCACCGACAGGTCCGTCGAACACCGGGGAGCTGTTTTTT. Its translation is CASSPTGPSNTGELFF.

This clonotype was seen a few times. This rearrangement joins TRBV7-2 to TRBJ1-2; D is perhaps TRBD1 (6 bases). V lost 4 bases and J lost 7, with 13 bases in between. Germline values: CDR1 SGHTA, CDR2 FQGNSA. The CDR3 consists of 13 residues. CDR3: CASSYRSGAGYTF. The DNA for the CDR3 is TGTGCCAGCAGCTACCGGTCAGGGGCTGGCTACACCTTC.

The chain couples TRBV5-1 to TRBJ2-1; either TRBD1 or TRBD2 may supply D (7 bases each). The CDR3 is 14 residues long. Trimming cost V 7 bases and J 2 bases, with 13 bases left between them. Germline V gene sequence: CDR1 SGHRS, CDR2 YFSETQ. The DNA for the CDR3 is TGCGCCAGCGGGAGCGGGACAGCCTACAATGAGCAGTTCTTC. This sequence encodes CASGSGTAYNEQFF.